The source of this TCR beta chain is a study of blood T cell repertoires in COVID-19. Clones were sequenced by immunoSEQ multiplex PCR, and TCRdb holds only the in-frame ones, with some missing. The sample has tens of thousands of clones, approximately 90% seen once. V dropped 6 bases and J dropped 1; count of bases not matched to a gene: 5. The CDR3 is 14 residues long. From germline, CDR1 is SGHAT and CDR2 FQDESV (reference sequence). The sample holds a few counts of this clone. This receptor was identified in a woman aged 45-59 years with active or convalescent COVID-19. Material: peripheral blood. The J gene is TRBJ1-1, the V gene TRBV11-1, with 7 bases matching TRBD1. Written as DNA, the CDR3 is TGTGCCAGCAGATGGGACAGAAAGAACACTGAAGCTTTCTTT. Translated, it gives CASRWDRKNTEAFF.